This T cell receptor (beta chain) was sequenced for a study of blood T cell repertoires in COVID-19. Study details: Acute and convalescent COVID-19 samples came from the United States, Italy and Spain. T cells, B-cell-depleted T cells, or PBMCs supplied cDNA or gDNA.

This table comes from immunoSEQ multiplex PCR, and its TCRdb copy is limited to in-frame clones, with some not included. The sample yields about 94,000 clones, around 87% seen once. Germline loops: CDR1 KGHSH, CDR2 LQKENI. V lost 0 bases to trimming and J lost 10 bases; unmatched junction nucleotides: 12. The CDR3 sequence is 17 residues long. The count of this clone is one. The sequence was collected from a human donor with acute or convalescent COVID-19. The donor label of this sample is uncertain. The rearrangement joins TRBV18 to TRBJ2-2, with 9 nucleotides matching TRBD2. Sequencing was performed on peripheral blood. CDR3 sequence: CASSPPGASGVRMELFF. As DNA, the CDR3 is TGTGCCAGCTCACCACCTGGAGCTAGCGGGGTTCGAATGGAGCTGTTTTTT.